Below, 22 T cell receptor beta chains from the same sample are listed, as sequenced in a study of T cell repertoires in cytomegalovirus infection. TCRdb reprocessed the reads with MiXCR, giving one entry per CDR3 protein. The data contain hundreds of thousands of distinct CDR3 sequences, 35% of them seen just once; the ten biggest clones take up 2.5% to 3.5%. Sequenced input: PBMCs. The receptors were sampled from a human donor in good health (CMV status not recorded). Some clones in this sample may be carry-over from other donors' samples.

This clonotype occurred a few times. The chain uses TRBV20-1 and TRBJ1-5; weak D call: TRBD1 (5 bases). The V end was cut by 0 bases, the J end by 2 bases, with 5 bases between. There are 13 residues in the CDR3. From germline, CDR1 is DFQATT and CDR2 SNEGSKA (reference sequence). The CDR3 coding sequence is TGCAGTGCTAGAGACAGGGGCAATCAGCCCCAGCATTTT. It is translated as CSARDRGNQPQHF.

The chain recombines TRBV5-5 with TRBJ2-3, with 8 bases matching TRBD1. This CDR3 comprises 17 residues. V lost 0 bases to trimming and J lost 2 bases; unmatched junction nucleotides: 8. From germline, CDR1 is SGHKS and CDR2 YYEKEE (reference sequence). The CDR3 region is CASSLVGRDRYTDTQYF. CDR3 sequence (DNA): TGTGCCAGCAGCTTGGTTGGAAGGGACAGGTACACAGATACGCAGTATTTT.

This chain uses TRBV11-2 with TRBJ2-3; the match to TRBD2 covers 11 bases. This CDR3 is built from 19 residues. J lost 4 bases, V lost 0 bases, and 12 bases had no gene match. Germline lookup yields CDR1 SGHAT and CDR2 FQNNGV. The CDR3 DNA sequence: TGTGCCAGCAGCTTAGATCTAGAGACTAGCGGGATCGTGTCAGATACGCAGTATTTT. It specifies CASSLDLETSGIVSDTQYF.

V is TRBV6-2 or TRBV6-3 and J is TRBJ2-7, with 7 bases identical to TRBD2. The germline gives CDR1 MNHEY, CDR2 SVGEGT. The V and J ends lost 0 bases and 0 bases, in that order; junction bases with no gene match: 11. This CDR3 is 18 amino acids long. The CDR3 nucleotides are TGTGCCAGCAGTTACTCGATAGCGGGCGACTACCCCTCCTACGAGCAGTACTTC. Its protein product is CASSYSIAGDYPSYEQYF.

This chain links TRBV4-2 with TRBJ2-7; D is perhaps TRBD2 (5 bases). Germline V gives CDR1 LGHNA, CDR2 YNFKEQ. This CDR3 spans 15 amino acids. V was pared by 1 base and J by 0 bases, with 10 bases between. The CDR3 coding sequence is TGTGCCAGCAGCCAAGTAAGGGAGATCTCCTACGAGCAGTACTTC. It yields the protein CASSQVREISYEQYF.

This clonotype appeared many times. V and J are TRBV11-2 and TRBJ2-7, with TRBD2 matching 16 bases. The junction had 5 bases not matched to a gene; V was cut back by 1 base and J by 2 bases. Germline-derived CDR1 and CDR2 are SGHAT and FQNNGV. The length of the CDR3 is 18 residues. The CDR3: CASSLAGLAGGSTYEQYF. CDR3 DNA sequence: TGTGCCAGCAGCTTAGCGGGACTAGCGGGAGGGAGTACCTACGAGCAGTACTTC.

Comments on this clonotype: The conserved phenylalanine or tryptophan normally closing the CDR3 is absent here, so this likely arose from a read error. The chain employs TRBV6-1 and TRBJ2-6, with D uncertain. V was pared by 10 bases and J by 1 base, with 5 bases between. The V gene's germline CDR1 is MNHNS and CDR2 SASEGT. The CDR3 contains 12 residues. The CDR3 reads CATTSGANVLTS. CDR3 nucleotide sequence: TGTGCCACGACATCTGGGGCCAACGTCCTGACTTCC.

J is TRBJ2-3 and V is TRBV7-6, with TRBD1 identical over 8 bases. Germline V gene sequence: CDR1 SGHVS, CDR2 FNYEAQ. CDR3 length: 15 residues. Trimming took 3 bases from V and 6 from J; bases not matched to a gene: 8. CDR3 sequence reads: CASSFSGGASDTQYF. The CDR3 nucleotides are TGTGCCAGCAGCTTTTCAGGGGGCGCGTCGGATACGCAGTATTTT.

There are a few counts of this clonotype. The chain is built from TRBV12-3 or TRBV12-4 and TRBJ1-6; 8 bases align to TRBD1. The CDR3 has 17 residues. V was clipped by 4 bases and J by 2 bases; unmatched bases: 7. CDR3 DNA sequence: TGTGCCAGCAGTTCAGCGGACAGGGCAACCTATAATTCACCCCTCCACTTT. Encoded protein: CASSSADRATYNSPLHF.

This clonotype turned up a few times. The V call is TRBV27, the J call TRBJ1-1; D possibly corresponds to TRBD1 (5 bases). Germline loops: CDR1 MNHEY, CDR2 SMNVEV (reference sequence). CDR3 size: 16 residues. V was cut by 4 bases and J by 5 bases, with 20 bases left in between. CDR3 loop: CASSSDSRTEGTEAFF. The CDR3 DNA reads TGTGCCAGCAGTTCCGACAGCAGGACCGAGGGAACTGAAGCTTTCTTT.

The gene calls are TRBV7-9 and TRBJ1-1; TRBD1 aligns across 7 bases. The ends lost 1 base at V and 0 bases at J; junction bases unmatched: 11. Germline CDR1 SEHNR, CDR2 FQNEAQ (reference sequence). The CDR3 totals 18 residues. The CDR3, as DNA: TGTGCCAGCAGCTTAGGGTCGCTGACAGGGCGCATGAACACTGAAGCTTTCTTT. Translated, it gives CASSLGSLTGRMNTEAFF. The variable domain in full, completed from reference TRBV7-9 and TRBJ1-1, reads DTGVSQNPRHKITKRGQNVTFRCDPISEHNRLYWYRQTLGQGPEFLTYFQNEAQLEKSRLLSDRFSAERPKGSFSTLEIQRTEQGDSAMYLCASSLGSLTGRMNTEAFFGQGTRLTVV.

This clonotype was counted a few times. The chain has TRBV7-2 and TRBJ2-1; D unresolved. This CDR3 is built from 16 residues. Per germline, CDR1 SGHTA and CDR2 FQGNSA. Trimming removed 0 bases at V and 4 bases at J, with 13 bases between. The CDR3 DNA reads as TGTGCCAGCAGCTTAGCGGTGGGAAACAGATACAATGAGCAGTTCTTC. It yields the protein CASSLAVGNRYNEQFF.

Regarding this clonotype: Germline and junction disagree at one end, which may indicate a read error. In nucleotides, the CDR3 is TGTGCCAGTAGTATCTCAGCGGGGAGCTCCTACAATGAGCAGTTATTC. Translating it yields CASSISAGSSYNEQLF. This chain links TRBV19 with TRBJ2-1, with 7 bases identical to TRBD2. The CDR3 runs 16 residues. The germline gives CDR1 LNHDA, CDR2 SQIVND (reference sequence). Full variable domain (remainder filled in from reference TRBV19 and TRBJ2-1): DGGITQSPKYLFRKEGQNVTLSCEQNLNHDAMYWYRQDPGQGLRLIYYSQIVNDFQKGDIAEGYSVSREKKESFPLTVTSAQKNPTAFYLCASSISAGSSYNEQLFGPGTRLTVL.

The chain has TRBV20-1 and TRBJ2-1; D uncertain. Trimming removed 1 base at V and 10 bases at J, with 11 bases between. CDR1 and CDR2 from the germline V gene are DFQATT and SNEGSKA (reference sequence). CDR3 size: 12 residues. The CDR3 region has the DNA TGCAGTGCTAGAGGGTCGACTGGGGAGCAGTTCTTC. This gives the protein CSARGSTGEQFF.

CDR3 sequence reads: CASSMDRDEPQHF. For the CDR3, the DNA is TGTGCCAGCAGTATGGACAGGGATGAGCCCCAGCATTTT. J is TRBJ1-5 and V is TRBV6-6, with 8 bases lining up with TRBD1. Germline-derived CDR1 and CDR2 are MNHNY and SVGAGI (reference sequence). The CDR3 length is 13 residues. V shed 5 bases, J shed 8 bases, and the junction held 5 bases outside the gene matches.

The V and J genes are TRBV4-2 and TRBJ1-2, with TRBD1 identical over 7 bases. This CDR3 comprises 16 residues. Germline lookup yields CDR1 LGHNA and CDR2 YNFKEQ. The V and J ends lost 1 base and 4 bases, in that order; junction bases with no gene match: 9. The chain's CDR3 is CASSQASRQGGYGYTF. Written as DNA, the CDR3 is TGTGCCAGCAGCCAAGCGAGTAGACAGGGCGGCTATGGCTACACCTTC.

The chain links TRBV6-1 to TRBJ2-3; D ambiguous. The V gene's germline CDR1 is MNHNS and CDR2 SASEGT. CDR3 length: 13 residues. V shed 9 bases and J shed 1 base, with 11 bases lying between them. This CDR3 reads CASLPTGTDTQYF. The CDR3 nucleotides read TGTGCCAGTTTGCCAACTGGCACAGATACGCAGTATTTT.

This clonotype was found a few times. V usage is TRBV6-2 or TRBV6-3 and J usage is TRBJ2-1; TRBD2 matches 10 bases. With 8 bases clipped from V and 7 bases from J, the junction kept 11 bases outside the gene matches. This CDR3 is 15 amino acids long. The germline CDR1 and CDR2 sequences are MNHEY and SVGEGT. The CDR3 loop reads CASQRLAGGLNEQFF. For the CDR3, the DNA is TGTGCCAGCCAAAGATTAGCGGGAGGTTTGAATGAGCAGTTCTTC.

This chain joins TRBV19 and TRBJ1-1; 7 positions agree with TRBD1. The CDR3 runs 16 residues. CDR1 LNHDA and CDR2 SQIVND come from the germline V gene (reference sequence). The V gene end was trimmed by 5 bases and the J gene end by 3 bases; junction bases not matched to a gene: 12. The DNA for the CDR3 is TGTGCCAGTAGTCGAGACAGGAGGCAGGGGGACACTGAAGCTTTCTTT. This translates into CASSRDRRQGDTEAFF.

The V gene is TRBV5-1, the J gene TRBJ2-3; 13 bases are a match to TRBD2. Germline V gene data show CDR1 as SGHRS and CDR2 as YFSETQ. The CDR3 extends over 16 amino acids. V lost 0 bases, J lost 4 bases, and 2 bases stayed unmatched. This chain's CDR3 is CASSLGLAGGPDTQYF. The CDR3 bases are TGCGCCAGCAGCTTGGGACTAGCGGGGGGTCCAGATACGCAGTATTTT.

V and J are TRBV28 and TRBJ1-1, with a possible D match to TRBD1 (5 bases). Trimming stripped 4 bases from V and 4 bases from J, with 19 bases between. Germline CDR1 is MDHEN and CDR2 is SYDVKM. The CDR3 contains 16 residues. The CDR3 here is CASSYPRTPGVTEAFF. CDR3 nucleotides: TGTGCCAGCAGTTATCCCAGGACCCCGGGGGTCACTGAAGCTTTCTTT.

The V and J genes are TRBV7-2 and TRBJ2-2; D may be TRBD1 or TRBD2 (7 bases each). Germline V gives CDR1 SGHTA, CDR2 FQGNSA. The CDR3 loop spans 16 amino acids. V was shortened by 0 bases and J by 5 bases, with 13 bases between the two germline ends. The CDR3 sequence is CASSLARGGITGELFF. The CDR3 nucleotides read TGTGCCAGCAGCTTAGCCAGGGGGGGAATTACCGGGGAGCTGTTTTTT.